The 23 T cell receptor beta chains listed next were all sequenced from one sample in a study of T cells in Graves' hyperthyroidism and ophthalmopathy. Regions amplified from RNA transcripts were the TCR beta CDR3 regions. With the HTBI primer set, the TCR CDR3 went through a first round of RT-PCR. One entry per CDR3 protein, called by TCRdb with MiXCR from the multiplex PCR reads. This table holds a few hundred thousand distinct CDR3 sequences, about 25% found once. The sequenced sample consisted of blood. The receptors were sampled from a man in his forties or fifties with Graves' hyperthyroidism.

CDR3 nucleotides: TGTGCCAGCAGCCAAGACGCCGGGTCTGGCTACACCTTC. Protein product: CASSQDAGSGYTF. The chain recombines TRBV3-1 with TRBJ1-2; no clear D gene. The CDR3 runs 13 residues. V lost 0 bases, J lost 7 bases, and 9 bases lay in between. The germline V gene has CDR1 LGHDT and CDR2 YNNKEL (reference sequence).

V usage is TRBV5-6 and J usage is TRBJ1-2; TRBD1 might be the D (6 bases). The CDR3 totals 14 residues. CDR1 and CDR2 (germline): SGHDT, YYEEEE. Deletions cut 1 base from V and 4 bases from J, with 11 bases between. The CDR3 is CASSLRTAAYGYTF. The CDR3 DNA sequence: TGTGCCAGCAGCTTGAGGACAGCAGCCTATGGCTACACCTTC.

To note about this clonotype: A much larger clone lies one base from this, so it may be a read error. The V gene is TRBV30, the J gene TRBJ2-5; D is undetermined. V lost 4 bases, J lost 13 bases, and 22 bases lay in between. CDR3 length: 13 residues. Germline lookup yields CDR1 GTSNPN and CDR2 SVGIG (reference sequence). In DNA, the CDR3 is TGTGCCTGGACCTCAACGAGAACCCTAAAACGGTACTTC. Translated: CAWTSTRTLKRYF. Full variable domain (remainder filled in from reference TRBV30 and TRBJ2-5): SQTIHQWPATLVQPVGSPLSLECTVEGTSNPNLYWYRQAAGRGLQLLFYSVGIGQISSEVPQNLSASRPQDRQFILSSKKLLLSDSGFYLCAWTSTRTLKRYFGPGTRLLVL.

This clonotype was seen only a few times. CDR3 sequence reads: CASSIDFTGGTDTQYF. The CDR3 DNA reads TGTGCCAGTAGTATAGACTTTACAGGGGGCACAGATACGCAGTATTTT. The chain has TRBV19 and TRBJ2-3; TRBD1 matches 7 bases. J lost 1 base, V lost 0 bases, and 4 bases had no gene match. The CDR3 extends over 16 amino acids. Germline V gene data show CDR1 as LNHDA and CDR2 as SQIVND (reference sequence).

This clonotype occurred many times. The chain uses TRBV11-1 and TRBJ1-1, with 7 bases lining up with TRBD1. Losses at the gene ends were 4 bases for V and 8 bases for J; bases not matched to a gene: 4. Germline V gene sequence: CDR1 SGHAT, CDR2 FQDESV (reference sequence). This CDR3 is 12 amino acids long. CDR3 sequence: CASSYRGREAFF. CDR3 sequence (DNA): TGTGCCAGCAGCTACAGGGGAAGGGAAGCTTTCTTT.

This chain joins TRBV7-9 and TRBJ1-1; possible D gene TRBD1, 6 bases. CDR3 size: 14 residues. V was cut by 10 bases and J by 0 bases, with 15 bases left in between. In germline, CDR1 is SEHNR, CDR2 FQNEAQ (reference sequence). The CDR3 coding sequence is TGTGCCACCTCGAGACAGGAAGTGAACACTGAAGCTTTCTTT. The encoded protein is CATSRQEVNTEAFF.

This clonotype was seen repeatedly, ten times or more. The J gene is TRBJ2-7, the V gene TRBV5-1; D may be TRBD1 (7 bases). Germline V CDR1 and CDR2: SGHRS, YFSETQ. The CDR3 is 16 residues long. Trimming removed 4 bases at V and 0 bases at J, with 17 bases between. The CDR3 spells CASSPLGGGISYEQYF. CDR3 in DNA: TGCGCCAGCAGCCCTCTTGGAGGGGGCATCTCCTACGAGCAGTACTTC.

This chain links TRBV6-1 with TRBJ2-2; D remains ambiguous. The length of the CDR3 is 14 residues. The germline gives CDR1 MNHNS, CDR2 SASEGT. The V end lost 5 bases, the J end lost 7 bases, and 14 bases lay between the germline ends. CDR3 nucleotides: TGTGCCAGCAGTTATAAGCCGAGTCACGGGGAGCTGTTTTTT. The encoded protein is CASSYKPSHGELFF.

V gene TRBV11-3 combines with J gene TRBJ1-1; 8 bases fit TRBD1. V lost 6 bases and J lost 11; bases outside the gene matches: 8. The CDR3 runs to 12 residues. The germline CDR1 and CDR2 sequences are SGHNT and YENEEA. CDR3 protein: CASSRTTGEAFF. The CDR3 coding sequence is TGTGCCAGCAGTCGGACGACAGGGGAGGCTTTCTTT.

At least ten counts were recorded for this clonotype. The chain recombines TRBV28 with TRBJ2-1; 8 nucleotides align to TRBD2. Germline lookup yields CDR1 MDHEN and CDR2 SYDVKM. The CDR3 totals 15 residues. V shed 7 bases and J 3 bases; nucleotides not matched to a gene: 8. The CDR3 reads CASTPSLAVYNEQFF. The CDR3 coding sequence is TGTGCCAGCACCCCGTCACTAGCGGTCTACAATGAGCAGTTCTTC. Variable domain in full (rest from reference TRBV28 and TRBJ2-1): DVKVTQSSRYLVKRTGEKVFLECVQDMDHENMFWYRQDPGLGLRLIYFSYDVKMKEKGDIPEGYSVSREKKERFSLILESASTNQTSMYLCASTPSLAVYNEQFFGPGTRLTVL.

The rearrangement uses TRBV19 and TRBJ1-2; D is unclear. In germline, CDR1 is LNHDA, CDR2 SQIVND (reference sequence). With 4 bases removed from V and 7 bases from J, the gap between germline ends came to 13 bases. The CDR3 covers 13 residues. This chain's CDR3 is CASSSDLTTGYTF. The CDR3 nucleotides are TGTGCCAGTAGTAGCGACTTAACGACTGGCTACACCTTC.

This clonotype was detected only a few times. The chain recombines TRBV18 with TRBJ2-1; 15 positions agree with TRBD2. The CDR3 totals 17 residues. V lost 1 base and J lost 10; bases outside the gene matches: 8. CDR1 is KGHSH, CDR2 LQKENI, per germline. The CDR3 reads CASSPLTSGLAGGEQFF. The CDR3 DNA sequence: TGTGCCAGCTCACCACTAACCTCTGGACTAGCGGGAGGGGAGCAGTTCTTC.

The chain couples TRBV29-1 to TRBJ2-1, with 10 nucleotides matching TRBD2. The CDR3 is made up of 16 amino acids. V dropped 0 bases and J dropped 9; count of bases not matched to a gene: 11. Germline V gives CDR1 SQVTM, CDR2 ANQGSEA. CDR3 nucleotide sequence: TGCAGCGTTGAAGATCTATCTAGCGGGAGCGCGAGTGAGCAGTTCTTC. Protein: CSVEDLSSGSASEQFF.

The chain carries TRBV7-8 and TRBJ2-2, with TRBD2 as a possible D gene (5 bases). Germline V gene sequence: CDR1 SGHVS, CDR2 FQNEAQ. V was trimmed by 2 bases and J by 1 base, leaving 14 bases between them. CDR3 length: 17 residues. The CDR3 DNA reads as TGTGCCAGCAGCTTAAGTGGCCGCGGGCGGAACACCGGGGAGCTGTTTTTT. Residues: CASSLSGRGRNTGELFF.

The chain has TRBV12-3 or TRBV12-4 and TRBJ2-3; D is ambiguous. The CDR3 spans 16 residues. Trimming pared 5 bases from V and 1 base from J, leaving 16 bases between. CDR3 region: CASSVPFQVRTDTQYF. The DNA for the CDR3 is TGTGCCAGCAGTGTTCCTTTCCAGGTCCGCACAGATACGCAGTATTTT.

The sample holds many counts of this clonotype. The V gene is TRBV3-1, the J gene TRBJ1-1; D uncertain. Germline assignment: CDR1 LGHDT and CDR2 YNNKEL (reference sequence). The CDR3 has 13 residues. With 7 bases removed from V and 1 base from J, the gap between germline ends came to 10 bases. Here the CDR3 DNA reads TGTGCCAGCACCGCCCGGGGGAACACTGAAGCTTTCTTT. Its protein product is CASTARGNTEAFF.

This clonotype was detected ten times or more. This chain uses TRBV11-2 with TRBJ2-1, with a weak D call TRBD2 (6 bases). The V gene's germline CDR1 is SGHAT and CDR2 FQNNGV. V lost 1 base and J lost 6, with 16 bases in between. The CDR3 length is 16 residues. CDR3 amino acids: CASSLAWGTGRNEQFF. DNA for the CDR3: TGTGCCAGCAGCTTAGCCTGGGGGACTGGACGCAATGAGCAGTTCTTC.

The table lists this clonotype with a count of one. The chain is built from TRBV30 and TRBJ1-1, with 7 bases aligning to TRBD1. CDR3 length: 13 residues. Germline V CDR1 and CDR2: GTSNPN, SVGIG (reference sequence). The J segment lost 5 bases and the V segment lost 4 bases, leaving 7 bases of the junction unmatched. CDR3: CAWTRQGGTEAFF. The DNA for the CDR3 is TGTGCCTGGACGAGACAGGGAGGGACTGAAGCTTTCTTT.

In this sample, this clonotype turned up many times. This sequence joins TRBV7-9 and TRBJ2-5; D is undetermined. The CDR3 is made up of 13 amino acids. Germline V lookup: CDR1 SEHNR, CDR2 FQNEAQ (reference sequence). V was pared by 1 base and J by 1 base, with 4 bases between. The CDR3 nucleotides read TGTGCCAGCAGCTTAGTGCCCCAAGAGACCCAGTACTTC. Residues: CASSLVPQETQYF.

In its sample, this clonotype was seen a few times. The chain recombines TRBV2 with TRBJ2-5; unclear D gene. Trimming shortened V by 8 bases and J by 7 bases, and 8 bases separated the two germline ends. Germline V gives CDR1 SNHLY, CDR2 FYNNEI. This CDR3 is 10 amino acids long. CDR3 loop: CASERGTQYF. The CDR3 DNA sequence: TGTGCCAGCGAGCGAGGGACCCAGTACTTC.

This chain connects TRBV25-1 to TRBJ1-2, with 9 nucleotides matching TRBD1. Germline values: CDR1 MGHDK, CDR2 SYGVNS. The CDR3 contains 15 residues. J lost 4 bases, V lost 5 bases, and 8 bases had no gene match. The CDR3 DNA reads TGTGCCAGCAGTCTAACAGGGGGCGGGAGCTATGGCTACACCTTC. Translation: CASSLTGGGSYGYTF.

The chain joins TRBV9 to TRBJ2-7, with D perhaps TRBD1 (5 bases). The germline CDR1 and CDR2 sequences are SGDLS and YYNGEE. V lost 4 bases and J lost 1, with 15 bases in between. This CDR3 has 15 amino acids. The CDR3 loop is CASSPRTDTSYEQYF. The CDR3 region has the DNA TGTGCCAGCAGCCCCCGGACGGACACTTCCTACGAGCAGTACTTC.

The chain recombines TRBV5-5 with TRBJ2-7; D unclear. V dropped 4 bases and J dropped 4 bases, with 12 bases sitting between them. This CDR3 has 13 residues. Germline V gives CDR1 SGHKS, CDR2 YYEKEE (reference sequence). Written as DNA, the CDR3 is TGTGCCAGCAGCCCAAATGGGTGGTACGAGCAGTACTTC. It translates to CASSPNGWYEQYF.